This entry lists 22 T cell receptor beta chains sequenced from one sample in a study of molecular identifiers for immune sequencing clone quantification. TCRdb ran MiXCR on the PCR reads and lists one entry per CDR3 protein. The data contain under 600,000 distinct CDR3 sequences, around 23% of them seen just once; the ten biggest clones take up roughly 0.79%. The specimen sequenced was naive CD8+ T cells from blood, with Jurkat cell RNA spiked in. Subset defined: FACS-sorted CD8+CD4-CCR7+CD45RA+ naive T cells. All receptors come from a human donor in good health. Some libraries in this study had Jurkat cell RNA spiked in.

This clonotype was picked up many times. The CDR3 sequence is CATSDLYNEQFF. The CDR3 nucleotides are TGTGCCACCAGTGATTTGTACAATGAGCAGTTCTTC. This chain connects TRBV24-1 to TRBJ2-1; D remains unclear. The CDR3 loop spans 12 amino acids. CDR1 and CDR2 (germline): KGHDR, SFDVKD. Trimming shortened V by 0 bases and J by 4 bases, and 0 bases separated the two germline ends.

In its sample, this clonotype was seen many times. This rearrangement joins TRBV6-2 or TRBV6-3 to TRBJ1-1; 7 bases fit TRBD1. The CDR3 totals 18 residues. The J segment lost 0 bases and the V segment lost 2 bases, leaving 12 bases of the junction unmatched. Germline V gene lookup returns CDR1 MNHEY and CDR2 SVGEGT. The CDR3: CASSYGVWQGGLNTEAFF. CDR3 DNA: TGTGCCAGCAGTTACGGAGTGTGGCAGGGGGGCTTGAACACTGAAGCTTTCTTT.

In its sample, this clonotype was seen a few times. The genes are TRBV24-1 and TRBJ1-1; D remains unclear. The V gene lost 1 base and the J gene lost 2 bases, with 4 bases spanning the gap. Germline loops: CDR1 KGHDR, CDR2 SFDVKD. CDR3 length equals 13 residues. The CDR3 coding sequence is TGTGCCACCAGTGATTTAGGTAACACTGAAGCTTTCTTT. Amino acid sequence: CATSDLGNTEAFF.

This clonotype was seen a few times. The rearrangement uses TRBV12-3 or TRBV12-4 and TRBJ2-3; possibly TRBD1 for D (6 bases). This CDR3 is built from 13 residues. V lost 10 bases to trimming and J lost 6 bases, with 17 bases between them. For the CDR3, the DNA is TGTGCCACCCGGGACACCCTTCGGGATACGCAGTATTTT. The encoded protein is CATRDTLRDTQYF.

The chain recombines TRBV24-1 with TRBJ2-1; possible D gene TRBD2, 5 bases. Per germline, CDR1 KGHDR and CDR2 SFDVKD. The germline V and J ends were trimmed by 5 bases and 6 bases, with 28 bases remaining between them. The CDR3 totals 19 residues. The CDR3: CATSGEWVGGGGRFNEQFF. CDR3 in DNA: TGTGCCACCAGTGGGGAGTGGGTCGGAGGTGGAGGCAGATTCAATGAGCAGTTCTTC.

As concerns this clonotype: This may be a read error: a much more frequent sequence differs by one nucleotide. This rearrangement joins TRBV5-6 to TRBJ2-7; TRBD1 matches at 10 bases. CDR3 length equals 17 residues. The germline V gene has CDR1 SGHDT and CDR2 YYEEEE. CDR3 loop: CASSLKTGTGVFDEQCF. The CDR3 coding sequence is TGTGCCAGCAGCTTGAAAACCGGGACAGGGGTCTTCGACGAGCAGTGCTTC.

This clonotype was counted ten times or more. The genes are TRBV7-2 and TRBJ2-3; D is unclear. V shed 2 bases and J shed 2 bases, with 8 bases lying between them. In germline, CDR1 is SGHTA, CDR2 FQGNSA. The CDR3 runs 14 residues. In DNA, the CDR3 is TGTGCCAGCAGCTTACGAAACCCCACAGATACGCAGTATTTT. This translates into CASSLRNPTDTQYF.

This clonotype was detected a few times. The genes are TRBV6-5 and TRBJ2-7; the match to TRBD1 covers 8 bases. The germline V gene encodes CDR1 MNHEY and CDR2 SVGAGI. V was clipped by 8 bases and J by 0 bases; unmatched bases: 3. The CDR3 consists of 13 residues. DNA for the CDR3: TGTGCCAGCGGACAGGGCCGCTCCTACGAGCAGTACTTC. Translating it yields CASGQGRSYEQYF.

This clonotype was picked up many times. This rearrangement joins TRBV20-1 to TRBJ2-2; the D gene could be TRBD1 or TRBD2 (5 bases each). Trimming removed 0 bases from V and 5 bases from J, with 16 bases in between. The CDR3 is 16 amino acids. From germline, CDR1 is DFQATT and CDR2 SNEGSKA (reference sequence). DNA of the CDR3: TGCAGTGCTAGAGATGAGAAAACGAGGGGAACCGGGGAGCTGTTTTTT. It translates to CSARDEKTRGTGELFF.

This clonotype was recorded at least ten times. This chain uses TRBV28 with TRBJ1-1; 9 positions match TRBD1. Looked up from germline, CDR1 is MDHEN and CDR2 is SYDVKM. After removal of 6 bases from V and 3 bases from J, the junction contained 11 bases not matched to a gene. The CDR3 extends over 16 amino acids. The chain's CDR3 is CASSITGGQVDTEAFF. CDR3 sequence (DNA): TGTGCCAGCAGCATAACAGGGGGCCAAGTAGACACTGAAGCTTTCTTT. The variable domain in full, completed from reference TRBV28 and TRBJ1-1, reads DVKVTQSSRYLVKRTGEKVFLECVQDMDHENMFWYRQDPGLGLRLIYFSYDVKMKEKGDIPEGYSVSREKKERFSLILESASTNQTSMYLCASSITGGQVDTEAFFGQGTRLTVV.

This chain uses TRBV20-1 with TRBJ2-7; 7 bases agree with TRBD1. The CDR3 totals 15 residues. CDR1 is DFQATT, CDR2 SNEGSKA, per germline (reference sequence). Trimming removed 0 bases from V and 6 bases from J; junction bases left unmatched: 11. Here the CDR3 reads CSARDLLGQVSEQYF. CDR3 sequence (DNA): TGCAGTGCTAGAGATCTTTTAGGACAGGTCTCCGAGCAGTACTTC.

The CDR3 nucleotides read TGTGCCAGCAGCCCGACTAGCGGGAGAAAAAATGAGCAGTTCTTC. It yields the protein CASSPTSGRKNEQFF. The chain is built from TRBV7-3 and TRBJ2-1, with 12 bases aligning to TRBD2. The CDR3 loop spans 15 amino acids. Germline assignment: CDR1 SGHTA and CDR2 FQGTGA. Trimming cost V 5 bases and J 7 bases; bases outside gene matches: 6.

This clonotype has a count of ten or more. This sequence joins TRBV6-5 and TRBJ2-7; D gene uncertain. This CDR3 spans 13 amino acids. Trimming pared 2 bases from V and 4 bases from J, leaving 9 bases between. Germline V lookup: CDR1 MNHEY, CDR2 SVGAGI. The CDR3 loop reads CASSYAGTYEQYF. CDR3 DNA sequence: TGTGCCAGCAGTTACGCAGGAACTTACGAGCAGTACTTC.

This clonotype occurred many times. This chain connects TRBV28 to TRBJ2-2; the D gene is possibly TRBD2 (6 bases). Germline lookup yields CDR1 MDHEN and CDR2 SYDVKM. Between the trimmed V and J ends, which lost 2 bases and 3 bases, there was a span of 10 bases. The CDR3 length is 15 residues. The chain's CDR3 is CASSLSSGHTGELFF. The DNA of the CDR3 is TGTGCCAGCAGTTTAAGTAGCGGACACACCGGGGAGCTGTTTTTT.

V gene TRBV11-2 combines with J gene TRBJ2-3; D may be TRBD1 (5 bases). The CDR3 spans 14 residues. The germline V gene encodes CDR1 SGHAT and CDR2 FQNNGV. The V end was cut by 8 bases, the J end by 0 bases, with 12 bases between. CDR3 DNA: TGTGCCAGCCATGGACACCTTAGCACAGATACGCAGTATTTT. Translation: CASHGHLSTDTQYF.

The J gene is TRBJ2-2, the V gene TRBV9; TRBD2 is a possible D gene (5 bases). Per the germline V gene, CDR1 is SGDLS and CDR2 is YYNGEE. V shed 0 bases and J shed 3 bases, with 18 bases lying between them. The CDR3 is 18 residues long. In DNA, the CDR3 is TGTGCCAGCAGCGTAGCCGGGATTCGTGGGGTTTACACCGGGGAGCTGTTTTTT. The encoded protein is CASSVAGIRGVYTGELFF.

This clonotype occurred many times. The chain joins TRBV4-1 to TRBJ1-4; 11 nucleotides match TRBD1. From germline, CDR1 is MGHRA and CDR2 YSYEKL. The CDR3 has 15 amino acids. V lost 3 bases and J lost 6; bases outside the gene matches: 3. The CDR3 nucleotides read TGCGCCAGCAGCCAGAGGACAGGGGGCGATGAAAAACTGTTTTTT. Protein: CASSQRTGGDEKLFF.

This clonotype appeared a few times. This rearrangement joins TRBV19 to TRBJ2-7; D is uncertain. Germline V lookup: CDR1 LNHDA, CDR2 SQIVND (reference sequence). This CDR3 region has 14 residues. The germline V and J ends were trimmed by 4 bases and 0 bases, with 10 bases remaining between them. This chain's CDR3 is CASSTTSSSYEQYF. The CDR3 region has the DNA TGTGCCAGTAGTACGACGTCGAGCTCCTACGAGCAGTACTTC. Full variable domain (outside the CDR3, taken from reference TRBV19 and TRBJ2-7): DGGITQSPKYLFRKEGQNVTLSCEQNLNHDAMYWYRQDPGQGLRLIYYSQIVNDFQKGDIAEGYSVSREKKESFPLTVTSAQKNPTAFYLCASSTTSSSYEQYFGPGTRLTVT.

V usage is TRBV4-3 and J usage is TRBJ1-1; TRBD1 is a possible D gene (5 bases). Deletions cut 8 bases from V and 4 bases from J, with 17 bases between. The CDR3 extends over 14 amino acids. CDR1 is LGHNA, CDR2 YSLEER, per germline. The CDR3 reads CASAEAGYGTEAFF. For the CDR3, the DNA is TGCGCCAGCGCCGAGGCAGGGTACGGCACTGAAGCTTTCTTT.

Turning to this clonotype: This clone may be a read error of a much larger clone one base away. The V gene is TRBV5-6, the J gene TRBJ1-4; D is ambiguous. Germline V gene lookup returns CDR1 SGHDT and CDR2 YYEEEE. This CDR3 is built from 14 residues. The CDR3 protein is CASSHGNSNEKPFF. The CDR3 DNA is TGTGCCAGCAGCCACGGGAACAGTAATGAAAAACCGTTTTTT.

A few counts support this clonotype. This rearrangement joins TRBV19 to TRBJ2-1; 14 bases align to TRBD2. Trimming at V came to 9 bases and at J to 3 bases, leaving 7 bases not matched to a gene. This CDR3 region has 16 residues. CDR1 and CDR2 from the germline V gene are LNHDA and SQIVND (reference sequence). This CDR3 is CASGTSGGTRYNEQFF. In DNA form, the CDR3 reads TGTGCCAGCGGGACTAGCGGGGGAACCCGCTACAATGAGCAGTTCTTC. Together with reference TRBV19 and TRBJ2-1, the CDR3 gives the full variable domain: DGGITQSPKYLFRKEGQNVTLSCEQNLNHDAMYWYRQDPGQGLRLIYYSQIVNDFQKGDIAEGYSVSREKKESFPLTVTSAQKNPTAFYLCASGTSGGTRYNEQFFGPGTRLTVL.

V usage is TRBV7-9 and J usage is TRBJ1-4; D may be TRBD1 (5 bases). This CDR3 is 15 amino acids long. Germline values: CDR1 SEHNR, CDR2 FQNEAQ (reference sequence). Deletions cut 5 bases from V and 6 bases from J, with 16 bases between. CDR3 region: CASSPETVKDEKLFF. Here the CDR3 DNA reads TGTGCCAGCAGCCCCGAGACAGTCAAGGATGAAAAACTGTTTTTT.